The source of this TCR beta chain is a study of CD8+CD57+ T cells in acquired aplastic anemia. As for the study in general: On average, sorted CD4+ and CD8+ cells gave 2.5 to 4 ug of DNA. Study-level results: About 30 CD8+ CDR3 sequences occurred in both the patients and the controls.

CDR3 and TCR beta VDJ profiling relied on a genomic DNA template. Via MiXCR, TCRdb re-called the reads, giving one row per CDR3 protein. The sample comprises 200,000 or so distinct CDR3 sequences, about 64% of which are singletons, and 46% rests with the top ten. The ends were cut back, 5 bases at V and 6 bases at J, with 11 bases in the middle. The CDR3 covers 13 residues. Looked up from germline, CDR1 is SGDLS and CDR2 is YYNGEE. This clonotype was detected many times. What it binds is unknown. The V and J genes are TRBV9 and TRBJ2-2; a weak D match, TRBD1 (5 bases). Sequencing was performed on sorted CD4+, CD8+, or CD8+CD57+ T cells (not recorded which) from PBMCs. This sequence was found in a human donor with severe aplastic anemia or a healthy control (not recorded which). CDR3: CASSPGPAGELFF. CDR3 DNA sequence: TGTGCCAGCAGTCCAGGGCCAGCCGGGGAGCTGTTTTTT.